This T cell receptor beta chain was profiled in a study of molecular identifiers for immune sequencing clone quantification. Study-level results: Detectable among around 1 million naive cells, according to reports, was Jurkat TCR RNA spiked in from one cell. Over 98% of effector molecules, but under 1% in naive cells, were held by clones with more than 20 RNA copies.

Sequencing libraries of naive CD8 cells derived from roughly 20,000 to 1,000,000 sorted cells with 10%, 30% or 50% RNA. Sorting captured naive CD8 T cells as CD8+CD4-CCR7+CD45RA+. A single record per CDR3 protein comes from TCRdb applying MiXCR to the PCR reads. Here the sample spans 70,000 to 95,000 distinct CDR3 sequences, around a fifth being singletons. This clonotype was picked up many times. Its target is not known. The CDR3 has 14 amino acids. V lost 4 bases and J 8 bases, leaving 15 bases between the germline ends. Germline loops: CDR1 LGHNT, CDR2 FRNRAP. The specimen sequenced was naive CD8+ T cells from blood, with Jurkat cell RNA spiked in. Regarding subset: FACS-sorted CD8+CD4-CCR7+CD45RA+ naive T cells. The chain joins TRBV12-5 to TRBJ2-1; D may be TRBD2 (5 bases). This clonotype was sampled from a human donor in good health. Some libraries in this study had Jurkat cell RNA spiked in. The CDR3 DNA follows: TGTGCTAGTGGTTCGGGGTTTTGGGTCGATGAGCAGTTCTTC. It specifies CASGSGFWVDEQFF.